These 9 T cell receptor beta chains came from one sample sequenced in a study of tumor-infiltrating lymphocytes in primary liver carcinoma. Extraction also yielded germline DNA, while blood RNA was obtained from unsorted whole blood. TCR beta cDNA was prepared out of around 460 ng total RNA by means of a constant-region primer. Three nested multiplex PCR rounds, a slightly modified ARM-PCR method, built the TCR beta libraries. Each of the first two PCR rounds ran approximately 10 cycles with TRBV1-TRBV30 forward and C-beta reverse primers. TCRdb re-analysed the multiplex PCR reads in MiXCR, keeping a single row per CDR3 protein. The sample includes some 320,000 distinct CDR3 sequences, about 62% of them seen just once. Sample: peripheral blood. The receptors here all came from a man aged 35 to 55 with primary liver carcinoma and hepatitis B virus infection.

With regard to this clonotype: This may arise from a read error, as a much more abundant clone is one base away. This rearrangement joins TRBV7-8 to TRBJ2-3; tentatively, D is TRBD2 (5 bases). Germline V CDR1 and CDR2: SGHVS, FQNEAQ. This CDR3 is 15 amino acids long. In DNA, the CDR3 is TGTGCCAGCATCTTAGCGTGGCTCGCGACAGATACGCAGTATTTT. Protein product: CASILAWLATDTQYF.

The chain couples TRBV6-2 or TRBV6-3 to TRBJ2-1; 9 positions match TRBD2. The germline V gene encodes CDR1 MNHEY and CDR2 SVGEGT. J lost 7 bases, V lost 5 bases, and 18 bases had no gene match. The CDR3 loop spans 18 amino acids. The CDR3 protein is CASSQRFRLASGKNEQFF. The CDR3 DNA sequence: TGTGCCAGCAGTCAGCGGTTTCGGTTGGCTAGCGGGAAGAATGAGCAGTTCTTC.

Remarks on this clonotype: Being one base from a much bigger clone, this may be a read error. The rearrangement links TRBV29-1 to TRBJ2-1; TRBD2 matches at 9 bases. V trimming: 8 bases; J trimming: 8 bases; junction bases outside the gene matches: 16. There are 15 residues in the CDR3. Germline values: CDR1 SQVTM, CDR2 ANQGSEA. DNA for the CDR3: TGCAGCTCCTGGGGCGGGAGGGCCCCTAGGGATGAGCAGTTCTTC. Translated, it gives CSSWGGRAPRDEQFF.

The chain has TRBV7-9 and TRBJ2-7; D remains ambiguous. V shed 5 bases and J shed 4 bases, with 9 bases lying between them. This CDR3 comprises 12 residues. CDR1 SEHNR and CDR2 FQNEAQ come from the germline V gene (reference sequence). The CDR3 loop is CASSPHTYEQYF. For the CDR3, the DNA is TGTGCCAGCAGCCCCCATACTTACGAGCAGTACTTC.

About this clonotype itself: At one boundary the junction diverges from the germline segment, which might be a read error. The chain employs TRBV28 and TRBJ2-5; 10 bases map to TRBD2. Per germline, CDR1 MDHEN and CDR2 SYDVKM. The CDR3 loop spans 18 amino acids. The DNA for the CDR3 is TGTGCCAACAGTGGTGCTAGCGGGAGAGGAAGGGACGGAGAGACCCAGTACTTC. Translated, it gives CANSGASGRGRDGETQYF. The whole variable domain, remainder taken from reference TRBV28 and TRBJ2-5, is DVKVTQSSRYLVKRTGEKVFLECVQDMDHENMFWYRQDPGLGLRLIYFSYDVKMKEKGDIPEGYSVSREKKERFSLILESASTNQTSMYLCANSGASGRGRDGETQYFGPGTRLLVL.

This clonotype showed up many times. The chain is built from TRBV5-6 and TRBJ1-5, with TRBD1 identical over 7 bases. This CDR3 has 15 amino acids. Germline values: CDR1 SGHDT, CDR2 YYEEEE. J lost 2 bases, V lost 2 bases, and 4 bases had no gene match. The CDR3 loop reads CASSFGGGGNQPQHF. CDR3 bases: TGTGCCAGCAGCTTCGGAGGGGGCGGCAATCAGCCCCAGCATTTT.

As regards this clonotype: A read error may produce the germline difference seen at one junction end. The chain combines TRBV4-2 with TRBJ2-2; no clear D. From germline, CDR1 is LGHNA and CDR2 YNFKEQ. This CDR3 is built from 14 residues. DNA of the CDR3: TGTGCCAACAGCCAAGTCGCTAACACCGGGGAGCTGTTTTTT. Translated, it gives CANSQVANTGELFF.

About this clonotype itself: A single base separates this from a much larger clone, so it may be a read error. Written as DNA, the CDR3 is TGTGCCAGCAGCCAAGGGGGATTCTATAATTCACCCCTCCACTTT. It is translated as CASSQGGFYNSPLHF. The gene calls are TRBV4-2 and TRBJ1-6; D remains unclear. V dropped 1 base and J dropped 3 bases, with 7 bases sitting between them. The CDR3 extends over 15 amino acids. Germline CDR1 reads LGHNA; CDR2 reads YNFKEQ.

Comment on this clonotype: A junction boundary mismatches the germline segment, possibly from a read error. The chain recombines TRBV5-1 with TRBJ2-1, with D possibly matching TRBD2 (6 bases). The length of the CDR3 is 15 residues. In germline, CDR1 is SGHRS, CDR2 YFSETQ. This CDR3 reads CASSLEGGNYNERFF. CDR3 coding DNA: TGCGCCAGCAGCTTGGAAGGCGGGAACTACAATGAGCGGTTCTTC.